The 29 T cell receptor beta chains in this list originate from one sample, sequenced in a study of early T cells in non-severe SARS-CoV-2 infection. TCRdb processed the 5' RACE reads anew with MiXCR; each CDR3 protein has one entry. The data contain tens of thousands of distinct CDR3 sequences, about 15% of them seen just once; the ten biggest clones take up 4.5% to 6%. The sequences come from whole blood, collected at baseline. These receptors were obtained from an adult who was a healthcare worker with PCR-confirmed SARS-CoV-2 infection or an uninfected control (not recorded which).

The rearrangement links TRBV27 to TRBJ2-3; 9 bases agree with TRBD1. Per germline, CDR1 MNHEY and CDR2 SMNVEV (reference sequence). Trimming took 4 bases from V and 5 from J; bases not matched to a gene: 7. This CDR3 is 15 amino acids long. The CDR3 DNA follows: TGTGCCAGCAGTTGGTACAACAGGGGGCAAGATACGCAGTATTTT. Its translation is CASSWYNRGQDTQYF.

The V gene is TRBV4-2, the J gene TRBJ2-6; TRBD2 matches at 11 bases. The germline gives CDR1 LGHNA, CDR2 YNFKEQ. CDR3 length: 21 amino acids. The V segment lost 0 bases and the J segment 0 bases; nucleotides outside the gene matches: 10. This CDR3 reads CASSQEELAGGPSSGANVLTF. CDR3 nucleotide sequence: TGTGCCAGCAGCCAAGAGGAGTTAGCGGGAGGGCCGAGCTCTGGGGCCAACGTCCTGACTTTC.

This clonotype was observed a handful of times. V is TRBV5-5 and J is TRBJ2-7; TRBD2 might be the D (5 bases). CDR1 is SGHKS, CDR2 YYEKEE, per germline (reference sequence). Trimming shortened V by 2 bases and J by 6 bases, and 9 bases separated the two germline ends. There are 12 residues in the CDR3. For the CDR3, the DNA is TGTGCCAGCAGCTTAAGGACTCCCGAGCAGTACTTC. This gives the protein CASSLRTPEQYF.

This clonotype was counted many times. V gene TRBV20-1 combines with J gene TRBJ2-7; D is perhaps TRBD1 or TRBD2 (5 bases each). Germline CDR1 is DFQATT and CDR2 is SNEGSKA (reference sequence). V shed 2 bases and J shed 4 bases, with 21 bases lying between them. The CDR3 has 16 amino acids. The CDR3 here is CSARPPGTTLSYEQYF. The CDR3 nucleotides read TGCAGTGCTAGACCTCCCGGGACGACCCTTAGTTACGAGCAGTACTTC.

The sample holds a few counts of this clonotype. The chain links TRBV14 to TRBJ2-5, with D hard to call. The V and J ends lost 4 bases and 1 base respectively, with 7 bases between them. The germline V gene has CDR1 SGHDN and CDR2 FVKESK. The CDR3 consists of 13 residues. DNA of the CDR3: TGTGCCAGCAGCCCTCGGATCCAAGAGACCCAGTACTTC. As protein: CASSPRIQETQYF. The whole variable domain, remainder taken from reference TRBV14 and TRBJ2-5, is EAGVTQFPSHSVIEKGQTVTLRCDPISGHDNLYWYRRVMGKEIKFLLHFVKESKQDESGMPNNRFLAERTGGTYSTLKVQPAELEDSGVYFCASSPRIQETQYFGPGTRLLVL.

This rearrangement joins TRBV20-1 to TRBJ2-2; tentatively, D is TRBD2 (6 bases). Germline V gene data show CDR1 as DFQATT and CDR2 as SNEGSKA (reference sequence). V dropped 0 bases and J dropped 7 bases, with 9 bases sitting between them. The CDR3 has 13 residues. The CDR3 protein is CSARDGSFGELFF. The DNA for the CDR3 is TGCAGTGCTAGAGACGGGAGTTTCGGGGAGCTGTTTTTT.

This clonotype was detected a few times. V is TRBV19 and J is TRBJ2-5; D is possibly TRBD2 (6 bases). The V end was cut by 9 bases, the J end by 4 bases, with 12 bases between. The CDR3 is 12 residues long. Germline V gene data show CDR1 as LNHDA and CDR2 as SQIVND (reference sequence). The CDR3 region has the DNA TGTGCCAGCAGCGGAGGGGCAGAGACCCAGTACTTC. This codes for CASSGGAETQYF.

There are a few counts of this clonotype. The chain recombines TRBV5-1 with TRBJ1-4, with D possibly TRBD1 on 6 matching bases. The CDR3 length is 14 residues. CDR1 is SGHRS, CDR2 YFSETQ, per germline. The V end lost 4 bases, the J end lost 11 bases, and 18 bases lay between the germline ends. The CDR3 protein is CASSPAGVVRKLFF. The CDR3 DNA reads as TGCGCCAGCAGCCCCGCAGGGGTAGTCCGGAAACTGTTTTTT.

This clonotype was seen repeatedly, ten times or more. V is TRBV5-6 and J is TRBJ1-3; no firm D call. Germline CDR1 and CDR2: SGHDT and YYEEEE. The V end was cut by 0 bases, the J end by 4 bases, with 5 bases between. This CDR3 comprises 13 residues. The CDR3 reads CASSLAGGNTIYF. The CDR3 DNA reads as TGTGCCAGCAGCTTGGCCGGGGGAAACACCATATATTTT.

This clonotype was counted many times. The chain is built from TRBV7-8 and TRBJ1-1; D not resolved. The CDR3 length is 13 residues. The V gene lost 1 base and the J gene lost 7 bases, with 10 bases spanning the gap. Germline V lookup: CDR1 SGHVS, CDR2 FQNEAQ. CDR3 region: CASSLGTENEAFF. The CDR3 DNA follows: TGTGCCAGCAGCTTAGGGACGGAGAATGAAGCTTTCTTT.

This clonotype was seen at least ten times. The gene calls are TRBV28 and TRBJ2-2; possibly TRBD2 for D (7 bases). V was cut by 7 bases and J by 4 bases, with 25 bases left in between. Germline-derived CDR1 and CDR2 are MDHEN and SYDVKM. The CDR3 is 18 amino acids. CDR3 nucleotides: TGTGCCAGCACACGAGCCCCCCACACAGGGAGGGGCACCGGGGAGCTGTTTTTT. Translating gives CASTRAPHTGRGTGELFF.

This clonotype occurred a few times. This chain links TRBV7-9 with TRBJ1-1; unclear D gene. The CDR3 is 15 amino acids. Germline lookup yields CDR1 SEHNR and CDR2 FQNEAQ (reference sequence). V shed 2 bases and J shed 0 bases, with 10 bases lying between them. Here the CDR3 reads CASSLPPALNTEAFF. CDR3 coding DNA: TGTGCCAGCAGCTTACCCCCGGCCCTGAACACTGAAGCTTTCTTT. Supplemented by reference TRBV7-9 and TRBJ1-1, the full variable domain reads DTGVSQNPRHKITKRGQNVTFRCDPISEHNRLYWYRQTLGQGPEFLTYFQNEAQLEKSRLLSDRFSAERPKGSFSTLEIQRTEQGDSAMYLCASSLPPALNTEAFFGQGTRLTVV.

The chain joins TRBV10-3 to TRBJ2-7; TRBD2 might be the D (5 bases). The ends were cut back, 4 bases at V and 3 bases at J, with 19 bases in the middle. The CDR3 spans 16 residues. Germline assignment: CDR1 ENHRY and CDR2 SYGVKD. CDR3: CAISGVSGFHDYEQYF. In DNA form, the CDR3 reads TGTGCCATCAGTGGAGTGAGCGGCTTCCACGACTACGAGCAGTACTTC.

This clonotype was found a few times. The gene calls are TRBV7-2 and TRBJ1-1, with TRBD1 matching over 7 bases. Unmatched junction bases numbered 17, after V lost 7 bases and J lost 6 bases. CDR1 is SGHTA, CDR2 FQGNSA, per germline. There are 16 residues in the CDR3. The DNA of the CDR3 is TGTGCCAGCAAAGGGACCGGGTCCTTCAGGGGGGCTGAAGCTTTCTTT. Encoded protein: CASKGTGSFRGAEAFF.

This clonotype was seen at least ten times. CDR3 DNA: TGTGCCAGCAGTTTTTCGGTTGGGGCGGGGCAAGAGACCCAGTACTTC. Translating gives CASSFSVGAGQETQYF. The chain is built from TRBV12-3 or TRBV12-4 and TRBJ2-5; tentatively, D is TRBD2 (6 bases). CDR3 length equals 16 residues. Trimming left V 3 bases short and J 2 bases short, with 16 bases between.

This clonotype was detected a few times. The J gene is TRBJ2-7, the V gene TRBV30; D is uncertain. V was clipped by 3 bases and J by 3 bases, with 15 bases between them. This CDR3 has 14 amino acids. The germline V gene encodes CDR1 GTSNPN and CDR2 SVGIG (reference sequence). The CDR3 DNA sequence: TGTGCCTGGAGGTCGCCCTTTAACGACTACGAGCAGTACTTC. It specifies CAWRSPFNDYEQYF.

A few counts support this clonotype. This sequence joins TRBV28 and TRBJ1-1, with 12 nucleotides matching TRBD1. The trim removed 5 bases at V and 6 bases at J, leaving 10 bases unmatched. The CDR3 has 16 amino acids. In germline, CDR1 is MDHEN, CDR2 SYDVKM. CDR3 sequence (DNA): TGTGCCAGCAGTGCTACTCCGGGACAGGGGGCCGCTGAAGCTTTCTTT. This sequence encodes CASSATPGQGAAEAFF.

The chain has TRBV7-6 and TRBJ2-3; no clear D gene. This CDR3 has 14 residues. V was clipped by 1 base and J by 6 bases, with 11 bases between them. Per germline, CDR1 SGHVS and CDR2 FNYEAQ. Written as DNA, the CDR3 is TGTGCCAGCAGCTTAGACCCAAATGGGGATACGCAGTATTTT. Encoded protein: CASSLDPNGDTQYF. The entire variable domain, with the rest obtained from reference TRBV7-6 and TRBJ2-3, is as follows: GAGVSQSPRYKVTKRGQDVALRCDPISGHVSLYWYRQALGQGPEFLTYFNYEAQQDKSGLPNDRFSAERPEGSISTLTIQRTEQRDSAMYRCASSLDPNGDTQYFGPGTRLTVL.

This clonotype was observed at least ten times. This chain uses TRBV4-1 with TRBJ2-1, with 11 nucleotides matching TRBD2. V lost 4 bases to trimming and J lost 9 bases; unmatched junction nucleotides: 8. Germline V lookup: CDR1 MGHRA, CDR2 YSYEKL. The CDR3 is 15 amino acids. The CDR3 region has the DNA TGCGCCAGCAGCCTAGCGGGAGGGGAACATCGTGAGCAGTTCTTC. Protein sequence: CASSLAGGEHREQFF.

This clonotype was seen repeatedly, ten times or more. CDR3 bases: TGTGCCAGCAGTCCGGGGACATCTGGCGAGCAGTACTTC. Its translation is CASSPGTSGEQYF. The rearrangement uses TRBV28 and TRBJ2-7; a possible D gene is TRBD1 (6 bases). The germline V gene has CDR1 MDHEN and CDR2 SYDVKM. Trimming pared 5 bases from V and 6 bases from J, leaving 14 bases between. There are 13 residues in the CDR3.

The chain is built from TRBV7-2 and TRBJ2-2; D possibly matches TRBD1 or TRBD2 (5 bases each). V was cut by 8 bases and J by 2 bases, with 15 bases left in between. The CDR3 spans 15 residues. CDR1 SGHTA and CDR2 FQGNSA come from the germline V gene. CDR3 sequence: CASCTSGANTGELFF. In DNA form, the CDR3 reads TGTGCCAGCTGCACCTCCGGGGCAAACACCGGGGAGCTGTTTTTT.

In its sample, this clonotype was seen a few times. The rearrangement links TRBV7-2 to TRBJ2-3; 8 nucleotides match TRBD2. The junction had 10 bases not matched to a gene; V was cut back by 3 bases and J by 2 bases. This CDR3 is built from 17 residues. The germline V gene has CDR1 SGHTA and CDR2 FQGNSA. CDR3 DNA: TGTGCCAGCAGCTTGAGCACGGGAGGGCCCCTCACAGATACGCAGTATTTT. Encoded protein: CASSLSTGGPLTDTQYF.

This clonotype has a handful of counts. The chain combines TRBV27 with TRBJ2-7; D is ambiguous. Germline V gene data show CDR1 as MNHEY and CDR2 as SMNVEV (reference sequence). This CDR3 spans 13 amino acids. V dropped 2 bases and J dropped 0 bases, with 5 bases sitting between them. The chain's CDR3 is CASSLKSSYEQYF. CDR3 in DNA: TGTGCCAGCAGTTTAAAGAGCTCCTACGAGCAGTACTTC.

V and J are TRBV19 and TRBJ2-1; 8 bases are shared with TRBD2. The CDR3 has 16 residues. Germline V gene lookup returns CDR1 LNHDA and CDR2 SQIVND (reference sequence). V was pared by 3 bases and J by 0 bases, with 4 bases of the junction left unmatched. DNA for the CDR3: TGTGCCAGTAGTATTCAAGCGGGAGTCTCCTACAATGAGCAGTTCTTC. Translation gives CASSIQAGVSYNEQFF.

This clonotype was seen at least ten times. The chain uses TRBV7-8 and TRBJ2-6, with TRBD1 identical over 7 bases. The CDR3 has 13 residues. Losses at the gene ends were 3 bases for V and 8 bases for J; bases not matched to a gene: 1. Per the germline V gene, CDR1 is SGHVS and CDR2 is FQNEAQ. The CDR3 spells CASSFRGSNVLTF. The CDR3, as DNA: TGTGCCAGCAGCTTCAGGGGGTCCAACGTCCTGACTTTC. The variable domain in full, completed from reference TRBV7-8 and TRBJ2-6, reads GAGVSQSPRYKVAKRGQDVALRCDPISGHVSLFWYQQALGQGPEFLTYFQNEAQLDKSGLPSDRFFAERPEGSVSTLKIQRTQQEDSAVYLCASSFRGSNVLTFGAGSRLTVL.

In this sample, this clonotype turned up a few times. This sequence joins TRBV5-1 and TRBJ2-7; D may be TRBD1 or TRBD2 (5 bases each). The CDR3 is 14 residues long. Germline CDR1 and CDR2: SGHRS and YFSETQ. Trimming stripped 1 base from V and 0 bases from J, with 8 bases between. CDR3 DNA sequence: TGCGCCAGCAGCTTGCGAGGGGACTCCTACGAGCAGTACTTC. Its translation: CASSLRGDSYEQYF.

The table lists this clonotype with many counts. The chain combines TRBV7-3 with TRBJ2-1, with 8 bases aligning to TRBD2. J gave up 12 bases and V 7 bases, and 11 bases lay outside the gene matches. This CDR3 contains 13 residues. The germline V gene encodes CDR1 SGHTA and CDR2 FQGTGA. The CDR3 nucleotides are TGTGCCAGCACCCCCCGGGGGGGAGGAAGGCAGTTCTTC. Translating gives CASTPRGGGRQFF.

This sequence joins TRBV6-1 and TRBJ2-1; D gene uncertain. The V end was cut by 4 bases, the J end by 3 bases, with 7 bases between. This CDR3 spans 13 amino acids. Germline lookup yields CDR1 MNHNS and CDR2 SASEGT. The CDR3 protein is CASSGQVYNEQFF. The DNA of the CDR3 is TGTGCCAGCAGTGGACAAGTCTACAATGAGCAGTTCTTC.

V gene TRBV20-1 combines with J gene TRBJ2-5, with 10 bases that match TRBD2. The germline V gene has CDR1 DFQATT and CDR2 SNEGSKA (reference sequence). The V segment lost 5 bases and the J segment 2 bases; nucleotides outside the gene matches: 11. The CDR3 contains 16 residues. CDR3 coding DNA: TGCAGTGCTCCCTCCCGGCTAGCGGGAGTGCAAGAGACCCAGTACTTC. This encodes CSAPSRLAGVQETQYF.